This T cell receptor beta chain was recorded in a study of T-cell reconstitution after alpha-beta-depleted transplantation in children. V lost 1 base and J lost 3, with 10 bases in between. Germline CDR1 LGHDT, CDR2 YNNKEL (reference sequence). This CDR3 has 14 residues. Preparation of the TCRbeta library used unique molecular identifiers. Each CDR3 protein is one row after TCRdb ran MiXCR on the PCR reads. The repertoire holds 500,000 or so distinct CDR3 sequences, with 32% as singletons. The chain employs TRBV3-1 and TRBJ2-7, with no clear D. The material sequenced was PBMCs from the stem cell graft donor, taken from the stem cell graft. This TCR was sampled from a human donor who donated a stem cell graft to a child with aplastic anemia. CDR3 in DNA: TGTGCCAGCAGCCAAGGTATACAGCGCTACGAGCAGTACTTC. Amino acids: CASSQGIQRYEQYF.